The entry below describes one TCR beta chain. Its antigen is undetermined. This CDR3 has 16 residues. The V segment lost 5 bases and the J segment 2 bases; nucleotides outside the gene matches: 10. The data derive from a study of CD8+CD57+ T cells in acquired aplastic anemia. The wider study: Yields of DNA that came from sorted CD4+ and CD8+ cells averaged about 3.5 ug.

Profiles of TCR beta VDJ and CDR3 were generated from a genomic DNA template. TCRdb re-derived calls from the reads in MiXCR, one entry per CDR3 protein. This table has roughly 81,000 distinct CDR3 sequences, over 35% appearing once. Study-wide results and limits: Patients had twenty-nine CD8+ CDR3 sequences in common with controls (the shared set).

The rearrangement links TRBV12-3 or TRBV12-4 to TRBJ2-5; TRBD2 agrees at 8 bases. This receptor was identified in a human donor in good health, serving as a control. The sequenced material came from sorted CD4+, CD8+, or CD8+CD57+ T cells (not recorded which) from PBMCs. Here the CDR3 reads CASSEALRLAQETQYF. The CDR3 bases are TGTGCCAGCAGTGAAGCGCTGAGACTAGCGCAAGAGACCCAGTACTTC.